Listed below are T cell receptor beta chains from one sample, sequenced in a study of blood T cell repertoires in COVID-19. Profiling relied on immunoSEQ multiplex PCR, and the TCRdb table lists in-frame clones only, not all of them. The table has about 57,000 clones, roughly 87% seen once. The sample taken for sequencing was peripheral blood. All receptors come from an elderly woman with COVID-19, enrolled during active disease. The CDR3 runs from the conserved cysteine through the conserved F or W. D genes are given only for firm matches. Clone size is stated in some rows and not others, as once, few, many or a class when expanded.

clone_size | cdr3_length | j_call | v_call | d_call | cdr3_aa | cdr3_nt
once | 16 | TRBJ1-5 | TRBV18 | TRBD1 | CASSPPSDRAGQPQHF | TGTGCCAGCTCACCACCCTCTGACAGGGCGGGACAGCCCCAGCATTTT
. | 18 | TRBJ2-5 | TRBV11-2 | . | CASSLVGGGGPLGETQYF | TGTGCCAGCAGCTTAGTGGGGGGGGGCGGACCTCTTGGAGAGACCCAGTACTTC
once | 13 | TRBJ1-6 | TRBV30 | . | CAWSDSLNSPLHF | TGTGCCTGGAGTGACAGCTTAAATTCACCCCTCCACTTT
. | 14 | TRBJ2-7 | TRBV6-5 | . | CASSSGVSNHEQYF | TGTGCCAGCAGTTCCGGGGTTTCGAACCACGAGCAGTACTTC
. | 14 | TRBJ2-2 | TRBV15 | TRBD1 | CATRSQGATGELFF | TGTGCCACCCGCTCCCAGGGGGCCACCGGGGAGCTGTTTTTT
. | 15 | TRBJ1-3 | TRBV18 | TRBD1 | CASSPGTGALNTIYF | TGTGCCAGCTCACCCGGGACAGGGGCTTTAAACACCATATATTTT
. | 19 | TRBJ2-6 | TRBV4-1 | . | CASSHLGRGGAPGANVLTF | TGCGCCAGCAGCCACCTCGGAAGGGGGGGGGCACCTGGGGCCAACGTCCTGACTTTC
. | 15 | TRBJ1-5 | TRBV6-2/TRBV6-3 | . | CASSSFLRANQPQHF | TGTGCCAGCAGCTCCTTTCTGAGGGCCAATCAGCCCCAGCATTTT
. | 14 | TRBJ1-6 | TRBV19 | . | CASSHPGNNSPLHF | TGTGCCAGCTCCCACCCAGGAAATAATTCACCCCTCCACTTT
. | 14 | TRBJ1-2 | TRBV4-2 | . | CASNRGGMNYGYTF | TGTGCCAGCAACCGAGGGGGAATGAACTATGGCTACACCTTC
. | 10 | TRBJ2-7 | TRBV9 | . | CASSYYEQYF | TGTGCCAGCAGCTACTACGAGCAGTACTTC
. | 15 | TRBJ2-2 | TRBV11-2 | TRBD1 | CASSHEGANTGELFF | TGTGCCAGCAGCCACGAGGGGGCCAACACCGGGGAGCTGTTTTTT
. | 15 | TRBJ2-1 | TRBV19 | TRBD2 | CASSTTSGRYNEQFF | TGTGCCAGTAGTACAACTAGCGGGCGTTACAATGAGCAGTTCTTC